The sequence of this T cell receptor beta chain was determined in a study of shared clonotypes between healthy human individuals. Study summary: Per-donor plates numbered three CD4 naive, three CD4 memory, two CD8 naive and one CD8 memory. Study-wide results and caveats: Larger richness was generally estimated for naive than memory subsets. Non-shared clonotypes displayed generation probabilities falling below those of clonotypes present in all four donors.

Of note for this clone: What it binds is unknown.

Losses at the gene ends were 11 bases for V and 8 bases for J; bases not matched to a gene: 8. CDR1 is SNHLY and CDR2 is FYNNEI in the germline V gene. This CDR3 spans 12 amino acids. Some clones are missing from TCRdb's copy, which holds only in-frame ones; the method was immunoSEQ multiplex PCR. Among more than 2,000,000 clones listed, more than 90% were seen once. The sequence was obtained from a man aged 18 to 30 in good health. The sequencing sample was made of naive CD4+ T cells sorted from blood. Subset described: CD45RA+ positively selected. This chain joins TRBV2 and TRBJ2-1, with 8 bases identical to TRBD1. In DNA form, the CDR3 reads TGTGCCGGCGGACAGGGTCAGTATGAGCAGTTCTTC. Protein sequence: CAGGQGQYEQFF.